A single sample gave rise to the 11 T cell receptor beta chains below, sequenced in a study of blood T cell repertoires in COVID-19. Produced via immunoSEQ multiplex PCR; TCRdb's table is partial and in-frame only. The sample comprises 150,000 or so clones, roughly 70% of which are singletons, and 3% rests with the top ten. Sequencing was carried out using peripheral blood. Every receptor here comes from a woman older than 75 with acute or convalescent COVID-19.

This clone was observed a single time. CDR3 DNA sequence: TGTGCCAGCTCACCGGGGGGGACAGGGGCTGGGCAGCCCCAGCATTTT. The encoded protein is CASSPGGTGAGQPQHF. This chain connects TRBV18 to TRBJ1-5; 10 nucleotides agree with TRBD1. This CDR3 is built from 16 residues. CDR1 and CDR2 (germline): KGHSH, LQKENI. V lost 3 bases to trimming and J lost 7 bases; unmatched junction nucleotides: 9.

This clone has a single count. The CDR3 sequence: CASTRQLNTEAFF. In DNA, the CDR3 is TGTGCCAGCACAAGACAGTTGAACACTGAAGCTTTCTTT. The V gene is TRBV7-9, the J gene TRBJ1-1; weak D call: TRBD1 (5 bases). The length of the CDR3 is 13 residues. The germline V gene has CDR1 SEHNR and CDR2 FQNEAQ (reference sequence). Trimming took off 7 bases at V and 0 bases at J, with 9 bases between the two ends. Drawing the rest from reference TRBV7-9 and TRBJ1-1, the complete variable domain is DTGVSQNPRHKITKRGQNVTFRCDPISEHNRLYWYRQTLGQGPEFLTYFQNEAQLEKSRLLSDRFSAERPKGSFSTLEIQRTEQGDSAMYLCASTRQLNTEAFFGQGTRLTVV.

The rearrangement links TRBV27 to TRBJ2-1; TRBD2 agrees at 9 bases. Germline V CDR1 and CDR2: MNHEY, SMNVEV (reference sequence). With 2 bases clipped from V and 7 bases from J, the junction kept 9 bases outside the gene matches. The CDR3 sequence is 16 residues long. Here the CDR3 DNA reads TGTGCCAGCAGTTTACCTAGCGGGAAGGAAGGGAATGAGCAGTTCTTC. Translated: CASSLPSGKEGNEQFF.

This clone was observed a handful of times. The CDR3 nucleotides are TGTGCCAGCAAATACCAGGGTGATCAGCCCCAGCATTTT. This translates into CASKYQGDQPQHF. The genes are TRBV2 and TRBJ1-5; weak D call: TRBD1 (5 bases). Germline V gives CDR1 SNHLY, CDR2 FYNNEI. This CDR3 has 13 residues. Trimming stripped 7 bases from V and 5 bases from J, with 12 bases between. The whole variable domain, filled in from reference TRBV2 and TRBJ1-5, reads EPEVTQTPSHQVTQMGQEVILRCVPISNHLYFYWYRQILGQKVEFLVSFYNNEISEKSEIFDDQFSVERPDGSNFTLKIRSTKLEDSAMYFCASKYQGDQPQHFGDGTRLSIL.

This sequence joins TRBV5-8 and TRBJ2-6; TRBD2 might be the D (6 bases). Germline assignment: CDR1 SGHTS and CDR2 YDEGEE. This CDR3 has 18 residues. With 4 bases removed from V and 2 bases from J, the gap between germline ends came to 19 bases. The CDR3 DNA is TGTGCCAGCAGCCCAGGACTCCTTGGGAGGACTGGGGCCAACGTCCTGACTTTC. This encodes CASSPGLLGRTGANVLTF.

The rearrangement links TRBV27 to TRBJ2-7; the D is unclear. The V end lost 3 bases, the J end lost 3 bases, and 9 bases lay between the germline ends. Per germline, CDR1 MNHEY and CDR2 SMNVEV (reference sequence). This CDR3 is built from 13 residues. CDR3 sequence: CASSFSKYYEQYF. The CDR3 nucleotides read TGTGCCAGCAGTTTTAGTAAATACTACGAGCAGTACTTC.

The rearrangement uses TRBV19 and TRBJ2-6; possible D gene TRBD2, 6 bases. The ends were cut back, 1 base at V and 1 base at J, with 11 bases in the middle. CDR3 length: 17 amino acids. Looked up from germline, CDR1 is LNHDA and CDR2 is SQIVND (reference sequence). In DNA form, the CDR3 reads TGTGCCAGTAGTATAGGATGGGGAGGATCTGGGGCCAACGTCCTGACTTTC. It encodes CASSIGWGGSGANVLTF. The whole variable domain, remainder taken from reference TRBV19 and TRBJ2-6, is DGGITQSPKYLFRKEGQNVTLSCEQNLNHDAMYWYRQDPGQGLRLIYYSQIVNDFQKGDIAEGYSVSREKKESFPLTVTSAQKNPTAFYLCASSIGWGGSGANVLTFGAGSRLTVL.

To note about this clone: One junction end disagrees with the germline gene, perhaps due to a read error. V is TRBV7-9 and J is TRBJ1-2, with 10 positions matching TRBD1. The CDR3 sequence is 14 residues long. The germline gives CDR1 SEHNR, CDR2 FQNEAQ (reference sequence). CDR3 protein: CASSLADRGLSYTF. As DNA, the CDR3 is TGTGCCAGCAGCCTAGCTGACAGGGGGCTGAGCTACACCTTC.

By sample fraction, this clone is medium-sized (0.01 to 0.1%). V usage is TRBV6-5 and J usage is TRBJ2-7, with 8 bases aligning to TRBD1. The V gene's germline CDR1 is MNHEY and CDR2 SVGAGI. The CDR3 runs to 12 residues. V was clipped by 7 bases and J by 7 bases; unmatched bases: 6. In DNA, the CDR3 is TGTGCCAGCACCAAACAGGGGGGTGAGCAGTACTTC. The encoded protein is CASTKQGGEQYF.

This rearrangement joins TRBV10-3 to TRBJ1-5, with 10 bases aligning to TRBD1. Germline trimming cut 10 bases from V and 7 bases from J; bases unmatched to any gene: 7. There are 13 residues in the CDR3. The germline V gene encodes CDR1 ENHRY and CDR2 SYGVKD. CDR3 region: CATDRGLGQPQHF. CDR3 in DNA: TGTGCCACCGACAGGGGGCTCGGGCAGCCCCAGCATTTT.

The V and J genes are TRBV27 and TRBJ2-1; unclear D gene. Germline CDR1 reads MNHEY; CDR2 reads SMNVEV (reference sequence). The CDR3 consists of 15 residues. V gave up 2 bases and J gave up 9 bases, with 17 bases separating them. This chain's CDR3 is CASSLEPSWRSEQFF. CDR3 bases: TGTGCCAGCAGTTTAGAACCCTCCTGGCGGAGTGAGCAGTTCTTC.